This is a list of T cell receptor beta chains from one sample in a study of cytomegalovirus exposure and HLA in healthy donors. Sequencing was performed with immunoSEQ multiplex PCR; in TCRdb, only in-frame clones are kept and a portion is missing. The sample yields fewer than 250,000 clones, about 80% seen once. The sequencing input was PBMCs. The receptors originated from a man between 18 and 29 years old in good health and CMV-seronegative. Both conserved end residues are part of each CDR3. A D gene is named only where the DNA matches it firmly. Not all rows give a size; the values are once, few, many and, for expanded clones, a class.

abundance | d_gene | j_gene | v_gene | CDR3nt | CDR3aa
. | . | TRBJ1-1 | TRBV6-5 | TGTGCCAGCACTAACCCCGGACTGGGGTCCCGGTCAGCTTTCTTT | CASTNPGLGSRSAFF
. | TRBD1 | TRBJ1-4 | TRBV5-1 | TGCGCCAGCAGCTCGGACAGGGGAGCGACTAATGAAAAACTGTTTTTT | CASSSDRGATNEKLFF
. | . | TRBJ1-1 | TRBV7-2 | TGTGCCAGCAGCATCGGGAGGGGCGGAACTGAAGCTTTCTTT | CASSIGRGGTEAFF
. | TRBD1 | TRBJ1-1 | TRBV7-2 | TGTGCCTCTTCCGGACAGGGGAAGAACACTGAAGCTTTCTTT | CASSGQGKNTEAFF
. | . | TRBJ2-7 | TRBV14 | TGTGCCAGCAGCCAAGTTTACTACGAGCAGTACTTC | CASSQVYYEQYF
. | . | TRBJ2-7 | TRBV29-1 | TGCAGCGTTACAGAGACCTACGAGCAGTACTTC | CSVTETYEQYF
. | . | TRBJ2-5 | TRBV27 | TGTGCCAGCAGTTTCTTAACGGGACAAGAGACCCAGTACTTC | CASSFLTGQETQYF
. | . | TRBJ1-3 | TRBV19 | TGTGCCAGTAGTATAGCGCGCGGAATCCCCGGGAACACCATATATTTT | CASSIARGIPGNTIYF
. | . | TRBJ1-3 | TRBV27 | TGTGCCAGCAGTACACAGGGTTCATCAGGAAACACCATATATTTT | CASSTQGSSGNTIYF
. | TRBD1 | TRBJ1-1 | TRBV29-1 | TGCAGCTTTTACCCCGGGACAGACGAAGCTTTCTTT | CSFYPGTDEAFF
. | TRBD1 | TRBJ2-7 | TRBV4-3 | TGCGCCAGCAGCCAAGGGATTCCGGGACAGGGGAGTTTTCCCTACGGGCAGTACTTC | CASSQGIPGQGSFPYGQYF
. | . | TRBJ1-5 | TRBV19 | TGTGCCAGTAGGGTCGCGGGCAATCAGCCCCAGCATTTT | CASRVAGNQPQHF
few | . | TRBJ2-3 | TRBV5-1 | TGCGCCAGCCGGGACGGCGGGACTGCCTCTTACACAGATACGCAGTATTTT | CASRDGGTASYTDTQYF
. | . | TRBJ1-2 | TRBV21-1 | TGTGCCAGCAGCAGCGTGATAGCCCGCTATGGCTACACCTTC | CASSSVIARYGYTF
. | . | TRBJ1-2 | TRBV6-5 | TGTGCCAGCAGTGAGGGGGCTAACTATGGCTACACCTTC | CASSEGANYGYTF
few | TRBD2 | TRBJ2-1 | TRBV4-1 | TGCGCCAGCAGCCAGGGACTAGCGGGAAGATCCAATGAGCAGTTCTTC | CASSQGLAGRSNEQFF
. | . | TRBJ2-1 | TRBV27 | TGTGCCAGCAGTTTGGTCCAGTCAGTCTACAATGAGCAGTTCTTC | CASSLVQSVYNEQFF
. | . | TRBJ1-6 | TRBV13 | TGTGCCAGCAGCCTAGAAGCGATCGGGGGGTATTCACCCCTCCACTTT | CASSLEAIGGYSPLHF
. | . | TRBJ1-5 | TRBV28 | TGTGCCAGCAGTATCCAGGGTCGCAATCAGCCCCAGCATTTT | CASSIQGRNQPQHF
. | TRBD1 | TRBJ2-4 | TRBV11-2 | TGTGCCAGCAGCTTAGCGGAAATAGACAGGGTGGATAAAAACATTCAGTACTTC | CASSLAEIDRVDKNIQYF
. | . | TRBJ2-5 | TRBV28 | TGTGCCAGCAGTCATACAGGGGGAGGGGAGACCCAGTACTTC | CASSHTGGGETQYF
few | . | TRBJ1-1 | TRBV6-5 | TGTGCCGTGACTGGGGGAGGTGGGGCCACTGAAGCTTTCTTT | CAVTGGGGATEAFF
few | . | TRBJ2-2 | TRBV30 | TGTGCCTGGAGTGTACAAAACACCGGGGAGCTGTTTTTT | CAWSVQNTGELFF
few | TRBD2 | TRBJ2-1 | TRBV19 | TGTGCCAGTAGTCCCTCGGGTAGCGGGAGAACGCAGTTCTTC | CASSPSGSGRTQFF
. | TRBD2 | TRBJ2-7 | TRBV28 | TGTGCCAGCAGTCCCCCGGCGGGAGGGCGTAACGAGCAGTACTTC | CASSPPAGGRNEQYF
. | TRBD1 | TRBJ2-2 | TRBV25-1 | TGTGCCAGCAGTGATTTGGGGACAGGGAGAGACACCGGGGAGCTGTTTTTT | CASSDLGTGRDTGELFF
few | . | TRBJ2-3 | TRBV7-9 | TGTGCCAGCAGCTTAGCACGGGATACGCAGTATTTT | CASSLARDTQYF
. | TRBD1 | TRBJ2-5 | TRBV4-2 | TGTGCCAGCAGCGTAGAACAGGGGGCCTGGGAGACCCAGTACTTC | CASSVEQGAWETQYF
few | . | TRBJ1-4 | TRBV5-4 | TGTGCCAGCAGCAGGAGACAGAGGGGAGGTTCCGCAACTAATGAAAAACTGTTTTTT | CASSRRQRGGSATNEKLFF
few | . | TRBJ1-1 | TRBV11-2 | TGTGCCAGCAGCTTCCTTCCTGAAGCTTTCTTT | CASSFLPEAFF